This record looks at one TCR beta chain sequence and its context. Its matching antigen is unknown. TCRdb independently ran MiXCR on the 5' RACE reads; one entry per CDR3 protein. The profile shows approximately 510,000 distinct CDR3 sequences, about a fifth of them singletons. The data originate from a study of T cells after yellow fever vaccination. Overall study: The SMART-Seq v4 Ultra Low Input method served to prepare the low-cell-number fractions. Overall study findings and caveats: Repertoires obtained by FACS sorting could include abundant clonotypes that entered as contaminants from the bulk population. The study found a weaker secondary response that peaked faster, day 5 versus 15. Booster sampling recovered most clones from primary vaccination (96% CD4, approximately 90% CD8).

The material sequenced was PBMCs, taken approximately 20 days after the first yellow fever vaccination. This receptor was taken from a young man who received the YFV17D yellow fever vaccine.

The CDR3 DNA reads TGTGCCAGCAGCTCCGGGACAGGGGGCGCGGGTGGCTACACCTTC. As protein: CASSSGTGGAGGYTF. The chain recombines TRBV7-2 with TRBJ1-2; TRBD1 aligns across 12 bases. The CDR3 has 15 residues. The V gene's germline CDR1 is SGHTA and CDR2 FQGNSA. V gave up 4 bases and J gave up 7 bases; unmatched junction bases: 7.